Given below is one TCR beta chain in context. The data belong to a study of control samples from healthy donors and cancer patients. Here immunoSEQ multiplex PCR was the method, and the copy in TCRdb shows in-frame clones only, minus some. The table has about 130,000 clones, 90% seen once; the top ten hold 2% to 2.5%. CDR1 is WSHSY, CDR2 SAAADI, per germline. The junction had 1 base not matched to a gene; V was cut back by 0 bases and J by 0 bases. This CDR3 has 16 amino acids. V gene TRBV10-2 combines with J gene TRBJ2-7; 11 positions agree with TRBD2. The TCR comes from a young man in good health. The sequenced sample was blood. The CDR3 DNA is TGCGCCAGCAGTGAGTCGACTAGCGGGGCCTCCTACGAGCAGTACTTC. Encoded protein: CASSESTSGASYEQYF.